These T cell receptor beta chains were read from a single sample in a study of cytomegalovirus exposure and HLA in healthy donors. Repertoires were generated with immunoSEQ multiplex PCR, while TCRdb's copy carries only in-frame clones and drops some. The sample has more than 90,000 clones, more than 70% seen once. The sample consisted of PBMCs. These receptors were taken from a man in his late teens or twenties in good health and CMV-seronegative. CDR3s include the opening cysteine and the closing phenylalanine or tryptophan. The order of the fields is D gene, J gene, V gene, clone size, CDR3 DNA, CDR3 protein. A D gene is named only where the DNA matches it firmly. Clone size, where shown, is once, few, many, or a class for clones that have expanded.

TRBD2,TRBJ2-1,TRBV5-4,once,TGTGCCAGCAGCTTTAATAGCGGGCGTAGGAATGAGCAGTTCTTC,CASSFNSGRRNEQFF
-,TRBJ2-7,TRBV11-2,-,TGTGCCAGCAGAGAGTCCGGGTGGAGGGGATTTAGCTCCTACGAGCAGTACTTC,CASRESGWRGFSSYEQYF
TRBD2,TRBJ2-7,TRBV10-2,-,TGCGCCAGCAGTTCCGGGACTAGCGGGAGTTACGAGCAGTACTTC,CASSSGTSGSYEQYF
-,TRBJ2-4,TRBV27,-,TGTGCCAGCAGTTCAAATCCAGGGGCGAAATTGTGCTTC,CASSSNPGAKLCF
-,TRBJ1-1,TRBV7-2,-,TGTGCCAGCAGCTTCAGTTCAGGGATGAACACTGAAGCTTTCTTT,CASSFSSGMNTEAFF
TRBD2,TRBJ2-1,TRBV5-6,-,TGTGCCAGCAGCTTGCGGCTAGCGGGAGGTAATGAGCAGTTCTTC,CASSLRLAGGNEQFF
-,TRBJ2-1,TRBV5-6,-,TGTGCCAGCAGCTTGGAACTAGTACACATCGATGAGCAGTTCTTC,CASSLELVHIDEQFF
TRBD1,TRBJ2-7,TRBV7-7,-,TGTGCCAGCGCGCCCGGGCCGGGACAGGGAACTAAAGGGAACGAGCAGTACTTC,CASAPGPGQGTKGNEQYF
-,TRBJ1-1,TRBV4-3,-,TGCGCCAGCAGCCAAGAGGACTCGGGTATTGGTGAAGCTTTCTTT,CASSQEDSGIGEAFF
TRBD2,TRBJ2-1,TRBV27,-,TGTGCCAGCAGTACCGGACTAGCGGGACTTAAGAATGAGCAGTTCTTC,CASSTGLAGLKNEQFF
-,TRBJ2-7,TRBV6-1,once,TGTGCCAGCAGTGAATCTTTAGGGACACGGCAGTACTTC,CASSESLGTRQYF
-,TRBJ1-4,TRBV7-2,-,TGTGCCAGCAGCTTAGCTGGGGGCAGGGCAACTAATGAAAAACTGTTTTTT,CASSLAGGRATNEKLFF
-,TRBJ1-1,TRBV9,-,TGTGCCAGCAGCCCCCCGGGAGGCACTGAAGCTTTCTTT,CASSPPGGTEAFF
TRBD1,TRBJ2-6,TRBV15,-,TGTGCCACCAGCAGAACAGGGGGCGCTGGGGCCAACGTCCTGACTTTC,CATSRTGGAGANVLTF
-,TRBJ2-3,TRBV10-3,-,TGTGCCATCAGTGGCGACAAGAGTTCTTATACGCAGTATTTT,CAISGDKSSYTQYF
TRBD2,TRBJ2-1,TRBV15,-,TGTGCCACCAGCAGGGACCTTGGGCTAGCGGGAAAGGATGAGCAGTTCTTC,CATSRDLGLAGKDEQFF
-,TRBJ1-6,TRBV27,few,TGTGCCAGCAGTCGTGTATCCGATAATTCACCCCTCCACTTT,CASSRVSDNSPLHF
-,TRBJ1-5,TRBV2,-,TGTGCCAGCAGTCCCTCCCGGGACATTAGCAATCAGCCCCAGCATTTT,CASSPSRDISNQPQHF
-,TRBJ2-7,TRBV28,-,TGTGCCAGCAGTTTATTAAGTGGGCAGGGACTCTACGAGCAGTACTTC,CASSLLSGQGLYEQYF
TRBD2,TRBJ2-1,TRBV19,-,TGTGCCAGTAGAGCGAACTGGGGCGGGAGTTTCGGTGAGCAGTTCTTC,CASRANWGGSFGEQFF
-,TRBJ1-5,TRBV6-5,few,TGTGCCAGCAGTTACTCGTCGGGTCGCGGAGTCCTACCCCAGCATTTT,CASSYSSGRGVLPQHF
TRBD1,TRBJ2-1,TRBV7-2,-,TGTGCCAGCAGCCTCGGGACAGGATCCCCCAATGAGCAGTTCTTC,CASSLGTGSPNEQFF
TRBD1,TRBJ1-1,TRBV5-1,-,TGCGCCAGCATGTTCTCAGGGGGGCGGACTGAAGCTTTCTTT,CASMFSGGRTEAFF
TRBD2,TRBJ2-2,TRBV5-4,-,TGTGCCAGCAGCGAACTAGCGGGCCAAATGAACACCGGGGAGCTGTTTTTT,CASSELAGQMNTGELFF
-,TRBJ2-7,TRBV5-5,few,TGTGCCAGCAGCTTGGCGGCAGGTACCTACGAGCAGTACTTC,CASSLAAGTYEQYF
-,TRBJ2-3,TRBV5-1,-,TGCGCCAGCAGCACCGGGACAGATACGCAGTATTTT,CASSTGTDTQYF
-,TRBJ2-7,TRBV7-9,-,TGTGCCAGCAGCAAGAACAGGGACGGGGATAGCTCCTACGAGCAGTACTTC,CASSKNRDGDSSYEQYF
-,TRBJ1-4,TRBV30,-,TGTGCCTGGAGTGGACAAGACCGCAGGAGGTCTAATGAAAAACTGTTTTTT,CAWSGQDRRRSNEKLFF
-,TRBJ1-4,TRBV19,-,TGTGCCGGAAGGGGTTCAACTAATGAAAAACTGTTTTTT,CAGRGSTNEKLFF
-,TRBJ1-4,TRBV5-1,once,TGCGCCAGCAGCTTGTCAGGGGTTAATGAAAAACTGTTTTTT,CASSLSGVNEKLFF
-,TRBJ1-4,TRBV30,-,TGTGCCTGGAGTGTACGGGAAAAACTGTTTTTT,CAWSVREKLFF
-,TRBJ2-1,TRBV7-9,few,TGTGCCAGCAGCTTAGATGCGGGATGGGGCAATGAGCAGTTCTTC,CASSLDAGWGNEQFF
-,TRBJ2-7,TRBV28,-,TGTGCCAGCAGACTGGACAAGGATGGAGCCTACGAGCAGTACTTC,CASRLDKDGAYEQYF
TRBD1,TRBJ1-4,TRBV4-2,-,TGTGCCAGCAGCCAAGAAGGACAGGGTGTTACTGAAAAACTGTTTTTT,CASSQEGQGVTEKLFF
-,TRBJ2-5,TRBV20-1,-,TGCAGTGCCCAGGGACAAGAGACCCAGTACTTC,CSAQGQETQYF
TRBD2,TRBJ2-7,TRBV9,-,TGTGCCAGCAGCGCGGGACTAGCGGGGTCCTACGAGCAGTACTTC,CASSAGLAGSYEQYF
-,TRBJ1-5,TRBV19,-,TGTGCCAGTAGAAAAGAGCCGTATAGCAATCAGCCCCAGCATTTT,CASRKEPYSNQPQHF
-,TRBJ2-5,TRBV5-1,-,TGCGCCAGCAGCGTAACCGGGACATCGGAGACCCAGTACTTC,CASSVTGTSETQYF
TRBD2,TRBJ2-2,TRBV7-6,-,TGTGCCAGCAGCTTAAGCCCAGCGGGAGTTGCCGGGGAGCTGTTTTTT,CASSLSPAGVAGELFF
TRBD2,TRBJ2-1,TRBV5-4,-,TGTGCCAGCAGCCAGACTAGCGCGAACAATGAGCAGTTCTTC,CASSQTSANNEQFF
-,TRBJ2-3,TRBV5-4,-,TGTGCCAGCAGCTTGACAGGCACAGATACGCAGTATTTT,CASSLTGTDTQYF
TRBD1,TRBJ1-2,TRBV19,-,TGTGCCAGTAGTGAGGGGGCGCGGGGCTACACCTTC,CASSEGARGYTF
-,TRBJ2-7,TRBV14,-,TGTGCCAGCACCCGGGGTCTCTCCGATTACGAGCAGTACTTC,CASTRGLSDYEQYF
-,TRBJ1-1,TRBV28,-,TGTGCCAGCATCTGGGGGGGAGTGAACACTGAAGCTTTCTTT,CASIWGGVNTEAFF
-,TRBJ2-3,TRBV5-1,-,TGCGCCAGCAGCTTGGGTAGTTTCTCAGATACGCAGTATTTT,CASSLGSFSDTQYF
-,TRBJ1-2,TRBV6-1,once,TGTGCCAGCAGTGAAGCGCGGGGGCCTTATGGCTACACCTTC,CASSEARGPYGYTF
-,TRBJ1-2,TRBV27,once,TGTGCCAGCAGCGAAATCTATCAGGGGAACGGCTACACCTTC,CASSEIYQGNGYTF
TRBD1,TRBJ2-5,TRBV2,-,TGTGCCAGCACCCCCGGAGGGACAGGGCGGGAGACCCAGTACTTC,CASTPGGTGRETQYF
TRBD2,TRBJ2-3,TRBV7-9,-,TGTGCCAGCAGCGGTAGTACGAGCGGGATGCTAGATACGCAGTATTTT,CASSGSTSGMLDTQYF
-,TRBJ1-6,TRBV28,-,TGTGCCAGCTGCGGGGGGCCGGATAATTCACCCCTCCACTTT,CASCGGPDNSPLHF
TRBD2,TRBJ2-3,TRBV10-3,-,TGTGCCATCAGTGTTTACGTAGCGGGGGTGCGCACAGATACGCAGTATTTT,CAISVYVAGVRTDTQYF
-,TRBJ1-1,TRBV5-4,-,TGTGCCAGCAGCTTCGACTTAATGGACACTGAAGCTTTCTTT,CASSFDLMDTEAFF
-,TRBJ1-1,TRBV6-4,once,TGTGCCACCAACCCTCGGAGGAACACTGAAGCTTTCTTT,CATNPRRNTEAFF
-,TRBJ1-1,TRBV4-1,-,TGCGCCAGCAGCCAGGGGGCAGGGGTTAACACTGAAGCTTTCTTT,CASSQGAGVNTEAFF
TRBD1,TRBJ2-7,TRBV7-8,-,TGTGCCAGCAGCTTGGACAGGGGCCACGAGCAGTACTTC,CASSLDRGHEQYF
TRBD1,TRBJ1-2,TRBV5-6,-,TGTGCCAGCAGCCACGGGGACAGACTATTATATGGCTACACCTTC,CASSHGDRLLYGYTF
TRBD2,TRBJ2-7,TRBV9,-,TGTGCCAGCAGCGCCGCCGGGACTAGCTTCTACGAGCAGTACTTC,CASSAAGTSFYEQYF
TRBD2,TRBJ2-2,TRBV5-4,-,TGTGCCAGCAGCCGTGCGTTAGCGGGGATGAACACCGGGGAGCTGTTTTTT,CASSRALAGMNTGELFF
-,TRBJ1-3,TRBV30,-,TGTGCCTGGGAGATACAGGGTACCCTCTCTGGAAACACCATATATTTT,CAWEIQGTLSGNTIYF